This T cell receptor beta chain was captured by sequencing in a study of technical replicates of blood from several donors. This CDR3 region has 12 residues. The germline V and J ends were trimmed by 3 bases and 1 base, with 5 bases remaining between them. CDR1 is SGDLS and CDR2 is YYNGEE in the germline V gene. Assay used: immunoSEQ multiplex PCR; TCRdb lists only in-frame clones, some missing. The sample shows some 77,000 clones, 85% to 95% of them seen only once. Sequenced material: T cells isolated from PBMCs. The sequence came from a human donor in good health. The rearrangement uses TRBV9 and TRBJ2-7; no definite D call. CDR3 nucleotide sequence: TGTGCCAGCAGCGCCGGTTCCTACGAGCAGTACTTC. It codes for CASSAGSYEQYF.